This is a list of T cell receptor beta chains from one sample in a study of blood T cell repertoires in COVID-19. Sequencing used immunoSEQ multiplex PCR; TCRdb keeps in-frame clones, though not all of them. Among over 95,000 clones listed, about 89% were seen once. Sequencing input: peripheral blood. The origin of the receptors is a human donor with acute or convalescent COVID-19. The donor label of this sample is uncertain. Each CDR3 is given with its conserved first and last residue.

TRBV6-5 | CASRGVTPYNEQFF
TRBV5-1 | CASSSFSGLSTDTQYF
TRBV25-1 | CASSRHGPNTEAFF
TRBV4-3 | CASSQDGRSNQPQHF
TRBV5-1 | CASREFGTDNSPLHF
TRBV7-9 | CASSSSTGRDGNSPLHF
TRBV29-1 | CSVPRGPLNTEAFF
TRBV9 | CASSVELTGVYEQYF
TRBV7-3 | CASSPSSGSSYNEQFF
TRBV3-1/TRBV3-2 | CASSRNYGGEPQHF
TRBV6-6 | CASSPGSGINIQYF
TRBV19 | CASSPGLASDEQFF
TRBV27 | CASSLRTGLNTEAFF
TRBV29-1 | CSVGKGAPDEQYF
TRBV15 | CATSNYRPGLDIQYF
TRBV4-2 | CASSRLAVSNQPQHF
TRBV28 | CASSFRQAVDTEAFF
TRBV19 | CASRGYSNQPQHF
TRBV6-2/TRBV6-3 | CASSSALWEKLFF
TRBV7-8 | CASRDPGGANEKLFF
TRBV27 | CASSSYSGNTIYF
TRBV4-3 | CASSQAQGIGDNYGYTF
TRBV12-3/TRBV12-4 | CASSFEGETQYF
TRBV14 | CASSPLPGGYGYTF
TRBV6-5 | CASSSGQGLQPQHF
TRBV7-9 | CASTREFVGEKLFF
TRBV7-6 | CASSPYTTGANVLTF
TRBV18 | CASSRDQRETQYF
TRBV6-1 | CASSETGEQFF
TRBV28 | CASSPGQGWEKLFF
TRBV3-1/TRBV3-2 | CASRTSGYTGELFF